These T cell receptor beta chains were read from a single sample in a study of human T cells and chemical hapten exposure. TCRdb processed the RACE reads anew with MiXCR; each CDR3 protein has one entry. The data contain 100,000 to 150,000 distinct CDR3 sequences, approximately 9% of them singletons. Sample: whole blood. Source of these receptors: a male donor in good health. Some clones in this sample may be carry-over from other donors' samples. CDR3s include the opening cysteine and the closing phenylalanine or tryptophan. Each record gives: CDR3 protein, CDR3 DNA, clone size, D gene, J gene, V gene. The D gene is left open where the match is weak. A row's size may be missing; if present it is once, few, many or a size class.

CDR3 protein: CASSERQNNEAFF
CDR3 DNA: TGTGCCAGCAGCGAACGACAGAACAATGAAGCTTTCTTT
clone size: -
D gene: -
J gene: TRBJ1-1
V gene: TRBV7-9

CDR3 protein: CASSFARTEYEQYF
CDR3 DNA: TGTGCCAGCAGTTTCGCTAGGACCGAATACGAGCAGTACTTC
clone size: few
D gene: -
J gene: TRBJ2-7
V gene: TRBV12-3/TRBV12-4

CDR3 protein: CASSLEGWDTEAFF
CDR3 DNA: TGTGCCAGCAGCTTGGAGGGTTGGGACACTGAAGCTTTCTTT
clone size: many
D gene: -
J gene: TRBJ1-1
V gene: TRBV5-6

CDR3 protein: CASSSSGGGGYEQYF
CDR3 DNA: TGTGCCAGCAGCTCTAGCGGGGGAGGGGGATACGAGCAGTACTTC
clone size: few
D gene: TRBD2
J gene: TRBJ2-7
V gene: TRBV7-2

CDR3 protein: CASSLPVGRVNNEQFF
CDR3 DNA: TGTGCCAGCAGCTTACCCGTCGGGAGGGTAAACAATGAGCAGTTCTTC
clone size: -
D gene: TRBD2
J gene: TRBJ2-1
V gene: TRBV11-2

CDR3 protein: CASSESKTANTGELFF
CDR3 DNA: TGCGCCAGCAGTGAGTCGAAAACCGCGAACACCGGGGAGCTGTTTTTT
clone size: -
D gene: -
J gene: TRBJ2-2
V gene: TRBV10-2

CDR3 protein: CASSPGGPNYGYTF
CDR3 DNA: TGTGCCAGCAGTCCAGGGGGCCCTAACTATGGCTACACCTTC
clone size: -
D gene: TRBD1
J gene: TRBJ1-2
V gene: TRBV27

CDR3 protein: CSASHRGPTYEQYF
CDR3 DNA: TGCAGTGCTAGTCACAGGGGGCCAACCTACGAGCAGTACTTC
clone size: many
D gene: TRBD1
J gene: TRBJ2-7
V gene: TRBV20-1

CDR3 protein: CASSRAGMLTDTQYF
CDR3 DNA: TGTGCCAGCAGTCGGGCGGGGATGCTCACAGATACGCAGTATTTT
clone size: few
D gene: -
J gene: TRBJ2-3
V gene: TRBV12-3/TRBV12-4

CDR3 protein: CSVRTANPYEQYF
CDR3 DNA: TGCAGCGTCAGGACAGCGAATCCCTACGAGCAGTACTTC
clone size: -
D gene: -
J gene: TRBJ2-7
V gene: TRBV29-1

CDR3 protein: CSVSGAGSYNEQFF
CDR3 DNA: TGCAGTGTGTCGGGAGCAGGGTCCTACAATGAGCAGTTCTTC
clone size: many
D gene: -
J gene: TRBJ2-1
V gene: TRBV20-1

CDR3 protein: CASSPGTGGCYSNQPQHF
CDR3 DNA: TGTGCCAGCAGTCCCGGGACAGGGGGCTGCTATAGCAATCAGCCCCAGCATTTT
clone size: -
D gene: TRBD1
J gene: TRBJ1-5
V gene: TRBV11-3

CDR3 protein: CSVESGDYREKLFF
CDR3 DNA: TGCAGCGTTGAGAGCGGAGACTATCGGGAAAAACTGTTTTTT
clone size: few
D gene: -
J gene: TRBJ1-4
V gene: TRBV29-1

CDR3 protein: CASSSGTGVYNEQFF
CDR3 DNA: TGTGCCAGCAGCTCCGGGACAGGGGTATACAATGAGCAGTTCTTC
clone size: many
D gene: TRBD1
J gene: TRBJ2-1
V gene: TRBV12-3/TRBV12-4

CDR3 protein: CAIRAGGGYEQYF
CDR3 DNA: TGTGCCATCAGGGCAGGGGGTGGCTACGAGCAGTACTTC
clone size: -
D gene: TRBD1
J gene: TRBJ2-7
V gene: TRBV10-3

CDR3 protein: CASSRVGTNTEAFF
CDR3 DNA: TGCGCCAGCAGCCGAGTAGGAACGAACACTGAAGCTTTCTTT
clone size: -
D gene: -
J gene: TRBJ1-1
V gene: TRBV5-1

CDR3 protein: CASSYPGQGVTGELFF
CDR3 DNA: TGCGCCAGCAGCTACCCGGGACAGGGGGTCACCGGGGAGCTGTTTTTT
clone size: few
D gene: TRBD1
J gene: TRBJ2-2
V gene: TRBV5-1

CDR3 protein: CASSQDQGQGPTGELFF
CDR3 DNA: TGCGCCAGCAGCCAAGATCAGGGACAGGGGCCCACCGGGGAGCTGTTTTTT
clone size: -
D gene: TRBD1
J gene: TRBJ2-2
V gene: TRBV4-3

CDR3 protein: CSVVRGETQYF
CDR3 DNA: TGCAGCGTTGTGAGGGGGGAGACCCAGTACTTC
clone size: few
D gene: -
J gene: TRBJ2-5
V gene: TRBV29-1

CDR3 protein: CASKPTPDGATNEKLFF
CDR3 DNA: TGTGCCAGCAAGCCCACCCCCGACGGAGCAACTAATGAAAAACTGTTTTTT
clone size: many
D gene: -
J gene: TRBJ1-4
V gene: TRBV25-1

CDR3 protein: CASSPPGRNTEAFF
CDR3 DNA: TGTGCCAGCTCACCACCGGGGCGGAACACTGAAGCTTTCTTT
clone size: few
D gene: -
J gene: TRBJ1-1
V gene: TRBV18

CDR3 protein: CASSRGGDQPQHF
CDR3 DNA: TGTGCCAGCAGCCGCGGGGGCGATCAGCCCCAGCATTTT
clone size: few
D gene: -
J gene: TRBJ1-5
V gene: TRBV7-6

CDR3 protein: CASSEALRSVPYEQYF
CDR3 DNA: TGTGCCAGCAGTGAAGCGCTTAGGAGCGTTCCCTACGAGCAGTACTTC
clone size: few
D gene: -
J gene: TRBJ2-7
V gene: TRBV2

CDR3 protein: CSASKGFQETQYF
CDR3 DNA: TGCAGTGCTAGCAAGGGATTTCAAGAGACCCAGTACTTC
clone size: -
D gene: -
J gene: TRBJ2-5
V gene: TRBV20-1

CDR3 protein: CASRTGFQETQYF
CDR3 DNA: TGTGCCAGCAGGACAGGGTTCCAAGAGACCCAGTACTTC
clone size: few
D gene: TRBD1
J gene: TRBJ2-5
V gene: TRBV12-3/TRBV12-4

CDR3 protein: CASMTGSGELFF
CDR3 DNA: TGTGCCAGCATGACAGGGTCCGGGGAGCTGTTTTTT
clone size: many
D gene: TRBD1
J gene: TRBJ2-2
V gene: TRBV19

CDR3 protein: CASSYSMETSGETDEQFF
CDR3 DNA: TGTGCCAGCAGTTACTCGATGGAGACTAGCGGAGAAACGGATGAGCAGTTCTTC
clone size: many
D gene: TRBD2
J gene: TRBJ2-1
V gene: TRBV6-5

CDR3 protein: CASSGPGQGVNEQFF
CDR3 DNA: TGTGCCAGCAGTGGACCGGGACAGGGGGTCAATGAGCAGTTCTTC
clone size: few
D gene: TRBD1
J gene: TRBJ2-1
V gene: TRBV2

CDR3 protein: CASRPHPQFSGNTIYF
CDR3 DNA: TGTGCCAGCAGACCTCATCCACAGTTCTCTGGAAACACCATATATTTT
clone size: -
D gene: -
J gene: TRBJ1-3
V gene: TRBV6-5

CDR3 protein: CAISPLADQGDTQYF
CDR3 DNA: TGTGCCATCAGTCCCCTAGCGGACCAGGGGGATACGCAGTATTTT
clone size: few
D gene: -
J gene: TRBJ2-3
V gene: TRBV10-3

CDR3 protein: CASSLSGGPYEQYF
CDR3 DNA: TGTGCCAGCAGTTTATCGGGGGGACCCTACGAGCAGTACTTC
clone size: many
D gene: -
J gene: TRBJ2-7
V gene: TRBV27

CDR3 protein: CASSLYSAAYEQYF
CDR3 DNA: TGTGCCAGCAGTTTATATAGCGCCGCCTACGAGCAGTACTTC
clone size: few
D gene: -
J gene: TRBJ2-7
V gene: TRBV12-3/TRBV12-4

CDR3 protein: CASSLPGQGDNQPQHF
CDR3 DNA: TGTGCCAGCAGCTTGCCGGGACAGGGGGACAATCAGCCCCAGCATTTT
clone size: few
D gene: TRBD1
J gene: TRBJ1-5
V gene: TRBV5-5

CDR3 protein: CASSRRASGANVLTF
CDR3 DNA: TGTGCCAGCAGCCGCCGTGCTTCTGGGGCCAACGTCCTGACTTTC
clone size: many
D gene: -
J gene: TRBJ2-6
V gene: TRBV14

CDR3 protein: CASSLISGGRTDTQYF
CDR3 DNA: TGTGCCAGCAGCTTGATTAGCGGGGGGCGCACAGATACGCAGTATTTT
clone size: -
D gene: TRBD2
J gene: TRBJ2-3
V gene: TRBV7-9

CDR3 protein: CASSEEGSSYEQYF
CDR3 DNA: TGTGCCAGCAGTGAGGAGGGTTCCTCCTACGAGCAGTACTTC
clone size: few
D gene: -
J gene: TRBJ2-7
V gene: TRBV2

CDR3 protein: CAWSSWGQTTWGNTIYF
CDR3 DNA: TGTGCCTGGAGCTCCTGGGGACAGACGACTTGGGGAAACACCATATATTTT
clone size: few
D gene: TRBD1
J gene: TRBJ1-3
V gene: TRBV30

CDR3 protein: CATFLPGSGETQYF
CDR3 DNA: TGTGCCACATTTTTGCCGGGATCTGGAGAGACCCAGTACTTC
clone size: few
D gene: -
J gene: TRBJ2-5
V gene: TRBV10-3

CDR3 protein: CASSPGAQETQYF
CDR3 DNA: TGTGCCAGCAGCCCCGGGGCCCAAGAGACCCAGTACTTC
clone size: few
D gene: -
J gene: TRBJ2-5
V gene: TRBV11-2

CDR3 protein: CASRAGNTEAFF
CDR3 DNA: TGTGCCAGCAGGGCTGGGAACACTGAAGCTTTCTTT
clone size: many
D gene: -
J gene: TRBJ1-1
V gene: TRBV6-6

CDR3 protein: CASSLSIRRGGAGELFF
CDR3 DNA: TGTGCCAGCAGTTTATCGATAAGGCGGGGGGGGGCCGGGGAGCTGTTTTTT
clone size: -
D gene: TRBD2
J gene: TRBJ2-2
V gene: TRBV27

CDR3 protein: CASSPRQGTDTQYF
CDR3 DNA: TGTGCCAGCAGCCCGCGACAGGGCACAGATACGCAGTATTTT
clone size: -
D gene: -
J gene: TRBJ2-3
V gene: TRBV7-2

CDR3 protein: CSARLAGGGSYEQYF
CDR3 DNA: TGCAGTGCCAGACTAGCGGGAGGGGGTTCCTACGAGCAGTACTTC
clone size: few
D gene: TRBD2
J gene: TRBJ2-7
V gene: TRBV20-1

CDR3 protein: CASSPLTGIMNTEAFF
CDR3 DNA: TGTGCCAGCAGTCCCTTGACAGGGATCATGAACACTGAAGCTTTCTTT
clone size: many
D gene: TRBD1
J gene: TRBJ1-1
V gene: TRBV27

CDR3 protein: CASSTDGYEQYF
CDR3 DNA: TGTGCCAGCAGCACCGACGGCTACGAGCAGTACTTC
clone size: few
D gene: -
J gene: TRBJ2-7
V gene: TRBV6-5